The clone carrying this T cell receptor beta chain was detected many times. Its target is not known. The CDR3 totals 16 residues. CDR1 is SGHAT and CDR2 is FQDESV in the germline V gene (reference sequence). The J segment lost 7 bases and the V segment lost 3 bases, leaving 14 bases of the junction unmatched. This sample stems from a study of Graves' ophthalmopathy and Graves' hyperthyroidism. Study results and caveats: Most clonotypes expanded in thyroid above 0.001 frequency were present in blood too.

RNA transcripts provided the template for amplifying TCR beta CDR3 regions. HTBI primers served in a first-round RT-PCR, which a second-round multiplex PCR followed. Each CDR3 protein gets one entry after TCRdb re-called the multiplex PCR reads with MiXCR. The data hold a few hundred thousand distinct CDR3 sequences, with 15% observed a single time. Stable hyperthyroidism referred to disease that showed no ophthalmopathy within 18 months of follow-up. The sequence derives from a woman aged 18-29 years with stable Graves' hyperthyroidism. Sequenced sample: peripheral blood. This chain connects TRBV11-1 to TRBJ1-2; 7 bases match TRBD1. CDR3 coding DNA: TGTGCCAGCAGCTTGCCCAGACAGGGCGACGTAGTTGGCTACACCTTC. This sequence encodes CASSLPRQGDVVGYTF.